These 8 T cell receptor beta chains came from one sample sequenced in a study of T cells in Graves' hyperthyroidism and ophthalmopathy. Amplified TCR beta CDR3 regions came from RNA transcripts. During a first-round RT-PCR of the TCR CDR3, the HTBI primer set was used. TCRdb re-called the multiplex PCR reads through MiXCR, storing one row per CDR3 protein. Among around 600,000 distinct CDR3 sequences listed, 13% to 15% were seen once. Input material: blood. The receptor set was obtained from a woman in her late teens or twenties with Graves' ophthalmopathy.

In this sample, this clonotype turned up many times. The genes are TRBV7-3 and TRBJ2-7, with D perhaps matching TRBD2 (5 bases). V lost 5 bases to trimming and J lost 2 bases, with 13 bases between them. The CDR3 has 14 residues. Germline CDR1 reads SGHTA; CDR2 reads FQGTGA. This CDR3 is CASSQMPGAYEQYF. CDR3 coding DNA: TGTGCCAGCAGCCAAATGCCCGGGGCCTACGAGCAGTACTTC.

A word on this clonotype: A much bigger clone sits one base away, suggesting this may be a read error. The V gene is TRBV7-3, the J gene TRBJ2-6, with D uncertain. The CDR3 covers 12 residues. CDR1 SGHTA and CDR2 FQGTGA come from the germline V gene. The CDR3 sequence is CASSSRADVLTF. CDR3 sequence (DNA): TGTGCCAGCAGCTCTCGGGCCGACGTCCTGACTTTC. Complete variable domain (other parts from reference TRBV7-3 and TRBJ2-6): GAGVSQTPSNKVTEKGKYVELRCDPISGHTALYWYRQSLGQGPEFLIYFQGTGAADDSGLPNDRFFAVRPEGSVSTLKIQRTERGDSAVYLCASSSRADVLTFGAGSRLTVL.

This clonotype was detected only a few times. The chain is built from TRBV6-1 and TRBJ2-2, with D possibly being TRBD1 or TRBD2 (6 bases each). Germline V gives CDR1 MNHNS, CDR2 SASEGT. The V and J ends lost 6 bases and 7 bases respectively, with 15 bases between them. The CDR3 is made up of 14 amino acids. The CDR3 DNA reads TGTGCCAGCAGAGGAGGGGGGTCGGGCGGGGAGCTGTTTTTT. This sequence encodes CASRGGGSGGELFF.

This clonotype was seen only a few times. A much larger clone differs from this one at a single base, so this may be a read error. V gene TRBV12-3 or TRBV12-4 combines with J gene TRBJ1-4; D possibly corresponds to TRBD1 (5 bases). This CDR3 is built from 12 residues. V was trimmed by 4 bases and J by 7 bases, leaving 7 bases between them. The CDR3 nucleotides read TGTGCCAGCAGTTACGACAGTGAAAAACTGTTTTTT. It encodes CASSYDSEKLFF.

The rearrangement links TRBV10-2 to TRBJ2-3, with D tentatively TRBD1 (6 bases). CDR1 and CDR2 (germline): WSHSY, SAAADI. The CDR3 sequence is 13 residues long. The ends were cut back, 7 bases at V and 1 base at J, with 9 bases in the middle. For the CDR3, the DNA is TGCGCCAGCAAGGGACACCGCACAGATACGCAGTATTTT. Encoded protein: CASKGHRTDTQYF.

This clonotype was detected ten times or more. This chain links TRBV28 with TRBJ1-1, with unresolved D. This CDR3 is 15 amino acids long. Trimming removed 4 bases from V and 0 bases from J, with 12 bases in between. Per the germline V gene, CDR1 is MDHEN and CDR2 is SYDVKM. DNA for the CDR3: TGTGCCAGCAGTTCGTTAGCCGATATGAACACTGAAGCTTTCTTT. Its translation is CASSSLADMNTEAFF.

This clonotype was counted many times. This sequence joins TRBV5-1 and TRBJ2-3, with unresolved D. The length of the CDR3 is 14 residues. Trimming took off 3 bases at V and 3 bases at J, with 11 bases between the two ends. The germline V gene encodes CDR1 SGHRS and CDR2 YFSETQ. The CDR3 loop reads CASSSRTPTDTQYF. The CDR3 coding sequence is TGCGCCAGCAGCTCCCGGACCCCGACAGATACGCAGTATTTT.

This clonotype was counted a few times. This chain links TRBV11-2 with TRBJ1-4; the D is unclear. Looked up from germline, CDR1 is SGHAT and CDR2 is FQNNGV. The CDR3 runs 15 residues. The V end was cut by 0 bases, the J end by 2 bases, with 7 bases between. In nucleotides, the CDR3 is TGTGCCAGCAGCTTAGAGGGTTGGACTAATGAAAAACTGTTTTTT. Its protein product is CASSLEGWTNEKLFF.